The rows below give T cell receptor beta chains drawn from one sample of a study of cytomegalovirus exposure and HLA in healthy donors. Sequencing was performed with immunoSEQ multiplex PCR; in TCRdb, only in-frame clones are kept and a portion is missing. The data contain under 130,000 clones, around 85% of them singletons. The sequenced sample consisted of PBMCs. These receptors came from a man aged 30-40 years in good health and CMV-seropositive. The CDR3 runs from the conserved cysteine through the conserved F or W. The order of the fields is CDR3 DNA, CDR3 protein, clone size, V gene, D gene, J gene. D genes are given only for firm matches. The size of a clone is reported for some rows only, either as once, few or many, or as a class for expanded clones.

DNA: TGTGCCAGCAGTCTCCAAGGGGCTGGAGATACGCAGTATTTT
CDR3: CASSLQGAGDTQYF
size: NA
V: TRBV28
D: NA
J: TRBJ2-3

DNA: TGTGCCAGCAGCGTACCCCTCAGCGGGGGAGGCACAGATACGCAGTATTTT
CDR3: CASSVPLSGGGTDTQYF
size: NA
V: TRBV9
D: TRBD2
J: TRBJ2-3

DNA: TGTGCCAGCAGCTTATGGGGACAGGATGAAGCTTTCTTT
CDR3: CASSLWGQDEAFF
size: NA
V: TRBV7-2
D: TRBD1
J: TRBJ1-1

DNA: TGTGCCAGCAGCCTTCATTCAAGCGGGGGCGCAGATACGCAGTATTTT
CDR3: CASSLHSSGGADTQYF
size: NA
V: TRBV9
D: TRBD2
J: TRBJ2-3

DNA: TGCGCCAGCAGCCCCCGCGCGGGGGGAAGGGATGAAAAACTGTTTTTT
CDR3: CASSPRAGGRDEKLFF
size: NA
V: TRBV5-1
D: NA
J: TRBJ1-4

DNA: TGTGCCAGCAGCCAAGACTGGAACAGGGTACGGGAGACCCAGTACTTC
CDR3: CASSQDWNRVRETQYF
size: NA
V: TRBV4-2
D: NA
J: TRBJ2-5

DNA: TGCAGCGTTGGGCGGGGGGGCCTCTTGGATACGCAGTATTTT
CDR3: CSVGRGGLLDTQYF
size: few
V: TRBV29-1
D: TRBD2
J: TRBJ2-3

DNA: TGTGCCAGCTCACCCTCAACCCCGGGGACTGAAGCTTTCTTT
CDR3: CASSPSTPGTEAFF
size: NA
V: TRBV18
D: NA
J: TRBJ1-1

DNA: TGTGCCAGCAGCGCGAGCGGAGGAGACGGGAACTATGGCTACACCTTC
CDR3: CASSASGGDGNYGYTF
size: NA
V: TRBV9
D: NA
J: TRBJ1-2

DNA: TGTGCCAGCAGCGTAGGCCCGGGGGAAGCTTTCTTT
CDR3: CASSVGPGEAFF
size: NA
V: TRBV9
D: NA
J: TRBJ1-1

DNA: TGTGCCAGCAGCCGGGGTCTTGGGTCCTACGAGCAGTACTTC
CDR3: CASSRGLGSYEQYF
size: NA
V: TRBV27
D: NA
J: TRBJ2-7

DNA: TGTGCCAGCAGTTTATTTGCAGGGGGAAATTCACCCCTCCACTTT
CDR3: CASSLFAGGNSPLHF
size: NA
V: TRBV27
D: TRBD1
J: TRBJ1-6

DNA: TGTGCCATCAGGCGGGGGGAGAACACTGAAGCTTTCTTT
CDR3: CAIRRGENTEAFF
size: NA
V: TRBV10-3
D: NA
J: TRBJ1-1

DNA: TGTGCCAGCAGCCAAGACAGGGGTTTGGTTCAGCCCCAGCATTTT
CDR3: CASSQDRGLVQPQHF
size: NA
V: TRBV4-2
D: NA
J: TRBJ1-5

DNA: TGCGCCAGCAGCTTGGAGACTAGCGGATCCTACAATGAGCAGTTCTTC
CDR3: CASSLETSGSYNEQFF
size: NA
V: TRBV5-1
D: TRBD2
J: TRBJ2-1

DNA: TGTGCCAGTACCGAACGCTTTGCAATCGGTCTTCTTAGCAATCAGCCCCAGCATTTT
CDR3: CASTERFAIGLLSNQPQHF
size: NA
V: TRBV19
D: NA
J: TRBJ1-5

DNA: TGTGCCAGCTCACCACTCCTGGCCCTCGACGGGGAGACCCAGTACTTC
CDR3: CASSPLLALDGETQYF
size: few
V: TRBV18
D: NA
J: TRBJ2-5

DNA: TGTGCCAGCAGCCGACCTTCGGGGCGGGGCCGAGATACGCAGTATTTT
CDR3: CASSRPSGRGRDTQYF
size: NA
V: TRBV4-2
D: NA
J: TRBJ2-3

DNA: TGCGCCAGCAGCCAAAAGACTAGCGGGGGCTACAATGAGCAGTTCTTC
CDR3: CASSQKTSGGYNEQFF
size: NA
V: TRBV4-3
D: TRBD2
J: TRBJ2-1

DNA: TGTGCCAGCAGTTACCGGCTACAGGGAGCCGAGCAGTACTTC
CDR3: CASSYRLQGAEQYF
size: NA
V: TRBV6-6
D: NA
J: TRBJ2-7

DNA: TGCGCCAGCAGCGTACGCACCGGGACTAGCGGGGGGTCCCACAATGAGCAGTTCTTC
CDR3: CASSVRTGTSGGSHNEQFF
size: NA
V: TRBV4-3
D: TRBD2
J: TRBJ2-1

DNA: TGTGCCAGCAAACCCGGGACAGGGGTGGGCGAAAAACTGTTTTTT
CDR3: CASKPGTGVGEKLFF
size: NA
V: TRBV6-5
D: TRBD1
J: TRBJ1-4

DNA: TGCAGCGGTAAGGGACAGTACCAAGAGACCCAGTACTTC
CDR3: CSGKGQYQETQYF
size: NA
V: TRBV29-1
D: TRBD1
J: TRBJ2-5

DNA: TGTGCCAGCAGTTACCTGACAGGGGGCAATAATTCACCCCTCCACTTT
CDR3: CASSYLTGGNNSPLHF
size: NA
V: TRBV2
D: TRBD1
J: TRBJ1-6